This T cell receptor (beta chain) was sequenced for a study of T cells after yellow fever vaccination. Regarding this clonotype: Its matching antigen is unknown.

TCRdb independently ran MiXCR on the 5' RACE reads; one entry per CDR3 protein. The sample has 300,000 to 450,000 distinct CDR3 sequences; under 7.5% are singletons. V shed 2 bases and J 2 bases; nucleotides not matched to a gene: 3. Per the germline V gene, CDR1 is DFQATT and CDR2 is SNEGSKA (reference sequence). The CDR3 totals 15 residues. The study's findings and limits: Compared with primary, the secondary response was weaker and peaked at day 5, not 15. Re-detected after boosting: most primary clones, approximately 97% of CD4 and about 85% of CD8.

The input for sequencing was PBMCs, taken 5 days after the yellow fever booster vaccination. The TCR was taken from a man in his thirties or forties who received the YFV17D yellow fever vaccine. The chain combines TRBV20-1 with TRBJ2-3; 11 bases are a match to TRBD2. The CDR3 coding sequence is TGCAGTGCTAGAAGACTAGCGGGAACCACAGATACGCAGTATTTT. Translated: CSARRLAGTTDTQYF.